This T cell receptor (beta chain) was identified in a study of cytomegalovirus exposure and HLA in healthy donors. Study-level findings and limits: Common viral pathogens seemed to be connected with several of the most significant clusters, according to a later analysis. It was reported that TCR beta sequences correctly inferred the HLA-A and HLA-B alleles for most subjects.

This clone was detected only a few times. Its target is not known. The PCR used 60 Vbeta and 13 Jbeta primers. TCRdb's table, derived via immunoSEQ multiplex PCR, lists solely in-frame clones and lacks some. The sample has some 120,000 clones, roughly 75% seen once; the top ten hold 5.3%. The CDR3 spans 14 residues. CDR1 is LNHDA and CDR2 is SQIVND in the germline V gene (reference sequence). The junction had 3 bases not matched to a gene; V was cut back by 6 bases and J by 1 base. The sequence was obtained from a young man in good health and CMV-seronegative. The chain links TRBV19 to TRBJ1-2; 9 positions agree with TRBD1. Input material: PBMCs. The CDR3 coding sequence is TGTGCCAGTAGCTGGACAGGGGTTAACTATGGCTACACCTTC. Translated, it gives CASSWTGVNYGYTF.